Shown below are 21 T cell receptor beta chains from a single sample sequenced in a study of shared clonotypes between healthy human individuals. Data came from immunoSEQ multiplex PCR; TCRdb stores just in-frame clones and leaves some out. This sample has about 2.1 million clones, with just over 90% found just once. The naive CD8 fraction comprised CD45RO-negative cells positively selected for CCR7 and excluded terminally differentiated effector memory CD45RA+ cells. Sequenced material: naive CD8+ T cells from PBMCs. These TCRs come from a young man in good health. Some clones in this sample may be carry-over from other donors' samples.

The gene calls are TRBV19 and TRBJ1-1; tentatively, D is TRBD1 (6 bases). CDR3 length: 15 residues. Trimming removed 5 bases at V and 2 bases at J, with 15 bases between. Germline CDR1 is LNHDA and CDR2 is SQIVND (reference sequence). CDR3 in amino acids: CASSRGGRTNTEAFF. CDR3 nucleotides: TGTGCCAGTAGTCGAGGGGGACGGACAAACACTGAAGCTTTCTTT.

The rearrangement joins TRBV10-3 to TRBJ1-3; D may be TRBD1 (5 bases). Germline loops: CDR1 ENHRY, CDR2 SYGVKD. The CDR3 has 14 residues. Deletions cut 3 bases from V and 1 base from J, with 7 bases between. This CDR3 is CAISDAGSGNTIYF. The CDR3 DNA reads as TGTGCCATCAGTGACGCAGGGTCTGGAAACACCATATATTTT.

The rearrangement uses TRBV27 and TRBJ1-1; D is ambiguous. The V gene's germline CDR1 is MNHEY and CDR2 SMNVEV (reference sequence). This CDR3 contains 15 residues. V was clipped by 0 bases and J by 1 base, with 9 bases between them. In DNA form, the CDR3 reads TGTGCCAGCAGTTTATCGGGGTCACAGAACACTGAAGCTTTCTTT. Amino acid sequence: CASSLSGSQNTEAFF.

The chain joins TRBV7-9 to TRBJ2-1; D is undetermined. V lost 6 bases to trimming and J lost 0 bases, with 12 bases between them. The length of the CDR3 is 15 residues. Germline V gives CDR1 SEHNR, CDR2 FQNEAQ (reference sequence). The CDR3 region has the DNA TGTGCCAGCAGACCGGTCGCGTCCTCCTACAATGAGCAGTTCTTC. It translates to CASRPVASSYNEQFF. The variable domain in full, completed from reference TRBV7-9 and TRBJ2-1, reads DTGVSQNPRHKITKRGQNVTFRCDPISEHNRLYWYRQTLGQGPEFLTYFQNEAQLEKSRLLSDRFSAERPKGSFSTLEIQRTEQGDSAMYLCASRPVASSYNEQFFGPGTRLTVL.

The gene calls are TRBV7-2 and TRBJ2-5; maybe TRBD2 (6 bases). CDR3 length equals 15 residues. V was clipped by 4 bases and J by 5 bases, with 17 bases between them. Germline loops: CDR1 SGHTA, CDR2 FQGNSA. The CDR3 bases are TGTGCCAGCAGCTCCCTAGCGAGGGTGCGGGAGACCCAGTACTTC. It is translated as CASSSLARVRETQYF.

V usage is TRBV18 and J usage is TRBJ2-7; D may correspond to TRBD1 or TRBD2 (5 bases each). The germline V and J ends were trimmed by 4 bases and 5 bases, with 18 bases remaining between them. CDR1 is KGHSH and CDR2 is LQKENI in the germline V gene. This CDR3 comprises 15 residues. The DNA for the CDR3 is TGTGCCAGCTCACGCACCGGGACGGCGAACAACGAGCAGTACTTC. Protein: CASSRTGTANNEQYF. Filled out from reference TRBV18 and TRBJ2-7, the complete variable domain reads NAGVMQNPRHLVRRRGQEARLRCSPMKGHSHVYWYRQLPEEGLKFMVYLQKENIIDESGMPKERFSAEFPKEGPSILRIQQVVRGDSAAYFCASSRTGTANNEQYFGPGTRLTVT.

The chain joins TRBV10-2 to TRBJ1-6, with unresolved D. Per germline, CDR1 WSHSY and CDR2 SAAADI. Trimming pared 3 bases from V and 10 bases from J, leaving 13 bases between. This CDR3 spans 14 amino acids. DNA of the CDR3: TGCGCCAGCAGTGATAGGGCAGCGGGGTCACCCCTCCACTTT. Amino acids: CASSDRAAGSPLHF.

The chain recombines TRBV4-3 with TRBJ1-1; the D gene is possibly TRBD1 (5 bases). Per the germline V gene, CDR1 is LGHNA and CDR2 is YSLEER. The CDR3 is 14 amino acids. Trimming cost V 3 bases and J 5 bases, with 13 bases left between them. CDR3 residues: CASSQGGARTEAFF. The CDR3 DNA follows: TGCGCCAGCAGCCAGGGAGGGGCGAGAACTGAAGCTTTCTTT.

The CDR3 sequence is CATSIGAGELFF. In nucleotides, the CDR3 is TGTGCCACCAGCATCGGAGCCGGGGAGCTGTTTTTT. This chain uses TRBV15 with TRBJ2-2; D not resolved. CDR1 is LNHNV and CDR2 is YYDKDF in the germline V gene (reference sequence). This CDR3 has 12 amino acids. The ends were cut back, 4 bases at V and 6 bases at J, with 6 bases in the middle.

This chain links TRBV15 with TRBJ1-5; D perhaps matches TRBD1 (5 bases). From germline, CDR1 is LNHNV and CDR2 YYDKDF (reference sequence). V lost 3 bases and J 0 bases, leaving 12 bases between the germline ends. There are 16 residues in the CDR3. For the CDR3, the DNA is TGTGCCACCAGCAGGGGGGGACGGTATAGCAATCAGCCCCAGCATTTT. Its translation: CATSRGGRYSNQPQHF. The whole variable domain, filled in from reference TRBV15 and TRBJ1-5, reads DAMVIQNPRYQVTQFGKPVTLSCSQTLNHNVMYWYQQKSSQAPKLLFHYYDKDFNNEADTPDNFQSRRPNTSFCFLDIRSPGLGDTAMYLCATSRGGRYSNQPQHFGDGTRLSIL.

This rearrangement joins TRBV6-5 to TRBJ2-2; 13 bases are shared with TRBD2. This CDR3 has 15 amino acids. Trimming took 7 bases from V and 5 from J; bases not matched to a gene: 4. The germline V gene encodes CDR1 MNHEY and CDR2 SVGAGI. CDR3 sequence reads: CASTELAGGTGELFF. In nucleotides, the CDR3 is TGTGCCAGCACCGAACTAGCGGGAGGGACCGGGGAGCTGTTTTTT.

The chain recombines TRBV7-8 with TRBJ2-7; D remains unclear. Per the germline V gene, CDR1 is SGHVS and CDR2 is FQNEAQ. The CDR3 has 16 amino acids. Trimming pared 0 bases from V and 1 base from J, leaving 13 bases between. CDR3 protein: CASSLARMKTSYEQYF. CDR3 DNA sequence: TGTGCCAGCAGCTTAGCGCGGATGAAGACTTCCTACGAGCAGTACTTC.

This chain joins TRBV11-2 and TRBJ2-3, with TRBD2 matching 9 bases. The V gene end was trimmed by 4 bases and the J gene end by 2 bases; junction bases not matched to a gene: 4. The CDR3 sequence is 15 residues long. The V gene's germline CDR1 is SGHAT and CDR2 FQNNGV. CDR3 residues: CASSSGLAHTDTQYF. For the CDR3, the DNA is TGTGCCAGCAGCTCTGGACTAGCGCACACAGATACGCAGTATTTT.

The chain uses TRBV5-1 and TRBJ2-1; 15 bases match TRBD2. Germline V gives CDR1 SGHRS, CDR2 YFSETQ. Trimming took 4 bases from V and 8 from J; bases not matched to a gene: 10. The CDR3 contains 17 residues. The CDR3 nucleotides read TGCGCCAGCAGCCTAGGACTAGCGGGAGGGCCAGAGGATGAGCAGTTCTTC. This gives the protein CASSLGLAGGPEDEQFF. Full variable domain (remainder filled in from reference TRBV5-1 and TRBJ2-1): KAGVTQTPRYLIKTRGQQVTLSCSPISGHRSVSWYQQTPGQGLQFLFEYFSETQRNKGNFPGRFSGRQFSNSRSEMNVSTLELGDSALYLCASSLGLAGGPEDEQFFGPGTRLTVL.

This chain connects TRBV27 to TRBJ2-2, with D possibly matching TRBD1 (5 bases). Trimming took off 8 bases at V and 5 bases at J, with 15 bases between the two ends. CDR1 and CDR2 from the germline V gene are MNHEY and SMNVEV (reference sequence). The CDR3 extends over 14 amino acids. CDR3 sequence: CASYPRDGTGELFF. In nucleotides, the CDR3 is TGTGCCAGCTACCCCAGGGATGGGACCGGGGAGCTGTTTTTT.

This chain connects TRBV6-1 to TRBJ1-5, with D hard to call. This CDR3 region has 16 residues. V lost 2 bases, J lost 0 bases, and 11 bases lay in between. Looked up from germline, CDR1 is MNHNS and CDR2 is SASEGT. CDR3 sequence (DNA): TGTGCCAGCAGTGAATGGAGATACTATAGCAATCAGCCCCAGCATTTT. Its protein product is CASSEWRYYSNQPQHF.

The rearrangement uses TRBV6-5 and TRBJ2-7; 9 bases align to TRBD1. This CDR3 has 15 amino acids. Germline values: CDR1 MNHEY, CDR2 SVGAGI. V gave up 0 bases and J gave up 5 bases; unmatched junction bases: 5. CDR3 in amino acids: CASSYSGQGPHEQYF. The CDR3 DNA reads as TGTGCCAGCAGTTACTCCGGACAGGGGCCCCACGAGCAGTACTTC.

CDR3: CASSQWAENTGELFF. The CDR3 DNA sequence: TGCGCCAGCAGTCAATGGGCTGAGAACACCGGGGAGCTGTTTTTT. The chain couples TRBV23-1 to TRBJ2-2, with D unclear. TRBV23-1 is designated an ORF whose function remains uncertain. Trimming took 1 base from V and 1 from J, leaving 7 bases between them. This CDR3 contains 15 residues.

The chain recombines TRBV5-4 with TRBJ1-2; D is possibly TRBD1 (6 bases). V dropped 3 bases and J dropped 7 bases, with 16 bases sitting between them. Per germline, CDR1 SGHNT and CDR2 YYREEE (reference sequence). The CDR3 is 14 residues long. As DNA, the CDR3 is TGTGCCAGCAGCTCTCCGGGGGGCGAGTTTGGCTACACCTTC. Amino acid sequence: CASSSPGGEFGYTF.

The chain couples TRBV30 to TRBJ2-2; D is unresolved. CDR1 and CDR2 (germline): GTSNPN, SVGIG (reference sequence). The CDR3 is 16 residues long. The germline V and J ends were trimmed by 4 bases and 2 bases, with 17 bases remaining between them. Here the CDR3 reads CAWIIPGRFNTGELFF. The CDR3 DNA is TGTGCCTGGATCATCCCCGGCAGGTTTAACACCGGGGAGCTGTTTTTT.

This chain uses TRBV5-4 with TRBJ1-4; 10 bases agree with TRBD1. Germline V gene data show CDR1 as SGHNT and CDR2 as YYREEE (reference sequence). V gave up 8 bases and J gave up 0 bases; unmatched junction bases: 4. The CDR3 extends over 15 amino acids. This CDR3 is CARRTGGATNEKLFF. CDR3 DNA sequence: TGTGCCAGACGGACAGGGGGAGCAACTAATGAAAAACTGTTTTTT.